The present entry profiles one T cell receptor (beta chain) with its context. Its antigen is undetermined. This CDR3 contains 16 residues. V dropped 4 bases and J dropped 0 bases, with 14 bases sitting between them. Germline-derived CDR1 and CDR2 are MDHEN and SYDVKM. The repertoire was sequenced with immunoSEQ multiplex PCR; TCRdb's copy has only in-frame clones and lacks some. This sample has a few million clones, with around 94% found just once. This specimen belongs to a study of shared clonotypes between healthy human individuals. HIV-negative, healthy adults without recent acute infections or vaccinations were the donors. Study observations and caveats: Naive subsets, compared against memory subsets, generally had larger estimated richness values.

The sequenced sample was naive CD4+ T cells sorted from blood. Subset: CD45RA+ positively selected. The receptor was derived from a man between 18 and 35 years old in good health. The chain is built from TRBV28 and TRBJ2-3; no definite D call. The CDR3 spells CASSYPIRFSTDTQYF. CDR3 coding DNA: TGTGCCAGCAGTTACCCTATACGTTTTAGCACAGATACGCAGTATTTT.